A selection of T cell receptor beta chains follows, all from one sample in a study of blood T cell repertoires in COVID-19. Clones were read by immunoSEQ multiplex PCR, and TCRdb kept only the in-frame ones, dropping some. The sample holds about 72,000 clones, 82% seen once. Sequencing was performed on peripheral blood. These receptors originate from a man in his fifties or sixties with acute or convalescent COVID-19. Both conserved end residues are part of each CDR3. A D gene is named only where the DNA matches it firmly. Size values are once, few and many counts, or a class for expanded clones, and some rows have none.

>TRBD1|TRBV28|once|TRBJ1-4|17
CASSSKDRGRFNEKLFF
TGTGCCAGCAGTTCAAAGGACAGGGGCCGCTTTAATGAAAAACTGTTTTTT
>.|TRBV5-8|.|TRBJ2-1|13
CASKQGPYNEQFF
TGTGCCAGCAAACAGGGCCCCTACAATGAGCAGTTCTTC
>.|TRBV4-1|.|TRBJ1-2|16
CASSQQAGVPNFGYTF
TGCGCCAGCAGCCAACAAGCAGGGGTACCTAACTTCGGCTACACCTTC
>.|TRBV6-2/TRBV6-3|few|TRBJ1-2|13
CASSYAAGGGYTF
TGTGCCAGCAGTTACGCGGCAGGAGGTGGCTACACCTTC
>TRBD1|TRBV27|many|TRBJ1-5|12
CASSTTGAPQHF
TGTGCCAGCAGTACGACAGGGGCTCCCCAGCATTTT
>.|TRBV5-5|.|TRBJ1-3|15
CASSSAGLSGNTIYF
TGTGCCAGCAGCTCCGCGGGTCTCTCTGGAAACACCATATATTTT
>.|TRBV4-2|.|TRBJ1-2|13
CASSQYGGGGYTF
TGTGCCAGCAGCCAATACGGGGGTGGTGGCTACACCTTC
>TRBD1|TRBV2|.|TRBJ2-1|15
CASSVTGQGYNEQFF
TGTGCCAGCAGCGTTACGGGACAGGGATACAATGAGCAGTTCTTC
>.|TRBV7-9|.|TRBJ2-5|14
CASSLAGGQETQYF
TGTGCCAGCAGCTTAGCGGGGGGGCAGGAGACCCAGTACTTC
>.|TRBV5-5|.|TRBJ2-7|14
CASSLEEVFNEQYF
TGTGCCAGCAGCTTGGAGGAGGTTTTCAACGAGCAGTACTTC
>TRBD1|TRBV7-2|.|TRBJ1-2|16
CASSLVGQGAGYGYTF
TGTGCCAGCAGCTTAGTCGGGCAGGGGGCGGGCTATGGCTACACCTTC
>.|TRBV5-1|.|TRBJ1-5|15
CASSLAGVSNQPQHF
TGCGCCAGCAGCTTGGCCGGTGTTAGCAATCAGCCCCAGCATTTT
>.|TRBV19|.|TRBJ1-5|14
CASSNRQINQPQHF
TGTGCCAGTAGTAACCGACAGATCAATCAGCCCCAGCATTTT
>.|TRBV5-1|.|TRBJ1-3|14
CASSFESSGNTIYF
TGCGCCAGCAGCTTCGAGTCCTCTGGAAACACCATATATTTT
>TRBD1|TRBV4-2|once|TRBJ1-5|16
CASSQSTGTENQPQHF
TGTGCCAGCAGCCAATCTACCGGGACAGAAAATCAGCCCCAGCATTTT
>TRBD1|TRBV10-3|.|TRBJ1-2|13
CAISQTGLYGYTF
TGTGCCATCAGCCAGACAGGGCTCTATGGCTACACCTTC
>TRBD2|TRBV3-1/TRBV3-2|few|TRBJ2-5|17
CASKGLAGGSRRETQYF
TGTGCCAGCAAGGGACTAGCGGGGGGCTCACGTCGAGAGACCCAGTACTTC
>.|TRBV10-2|.|TRBJ1-4|13
CASSANSNEKLFF
TGCGCCAGCAGTGCGAACAGTAATGAAAAACTGTTTTTT
>TRBD2|TRBV5-1|.|TRBJ2-1|15
CASSLTSGGAHEQFF
TGCGCCAGCAGCTTAACTAGCGGGGGGGCGCATGAGCAGTTCTTC
>TRBD1|TRBV10-1|many|TRBJ2-3|15
CASGEGTGREDTQYF
TGCGCCAGTGGGGAGGGGACAGGGAGAGAAGATACGCAGTATTTT
>TRBD1|TRBV5-4|.|TRBJ2-3|14
CASSGDRFTDTQYF
TGTGCCAGCAGCGGGGACAGATTCACAGATACGCAGTATTTT
>TRBD2|TRBV7-9|.|TRBJ2-5|14
CASSLTSGVETQYF
TGTGCCAGCAGCTTAACTAGCGGGGTAGAGACCCAGTACTTC
>.|TRBV4-3|once|TRBJ2-3|15
CASSQDRTASDTQYF
TGCGCCAGCAGCCAAGATAGGACTGCGTCAGATACGCAGTATTTT
>TRBD1|TRBV24-1|.|TRBJ2-3|13
CATSEFIRDRLYF
TGTGCCACCAGTGAATTCATCCGGGACAGGCTGTATTTT
>.|TRBV5-6|.|TRBJ2-3|14
CASSLGGHADTQYF
TGTGCCAGCAGCTTGGGGGGGCACGCAGATACGCAGTATTTT
>TRBD1|TRBV5-1|few|TRBJ2-7|16
CASSLVGTGYFYEQYF
TGCGCCAGCAGCTTGGTCGGGACAGGATATTTTTACGAGCAGTACTTC
>TRBD1|TRBV28|.|TRBJ2-1|14
CASGSGQGFAEQFF
TGTGCCAGCGGTTCGGGACAGGGGTTCGCCGAGCAGTTCTTC
>.|TRBV24-1|.|TRBJ2-2|14
CATSESDRRGELFF
TGTGCCACCAGTGAGTCCGATCGGAGGGGGGAGCTGTTTTTT
>.|TRBV5-5|.|TRBJ2-2|15
CASSLRAQGTGELFF
TGTGCCAGCAGCTTGCGTGCCCAGGGGACCGGGGAGCTGTTTTTT
>.|TRBV15|.|TRBJ1-5|15
CATTTDSISNQPQHF
TGTGCCACCACCACCGACAGCATTAGCAATCAGCCCCAGCATTTT
>.|TRBV21-1|.|TRBJ1-5|14
CASSKAASNQPQHF
TGTGCCAGCAGCAAAGCGGCCAGCAATCAGCCCCAGCATTTT
>.|TRBV19|few|TRBJ1-5|15
CASRMDTGVHQPQHF
TGTGCCAGTCGTATGGACACGGGGGTTCATCAGCCCCAGCATTTT
>TRBD2|TRBV5-1|few|TRBJ2-1|16
CASSLRGGGPYNEQFF
TGCGCCAGCAGCTTGAGAGGCGGGGGACCCTACAATGAGCAGTTCTTC
>.|TRBV6-5|.|TRBJ1-5|14
CASSQQGARQPQHF
TGTGCCAGCAGCCAACAGGGAGCGCGTCAGCCCCAGCATTTT
>TRBD2|TRBV12-5|.|TRBJ2-3|16
CASGIGSGGITDTQYF
TGTGCTAGTGGCATAGGGAGCGGGGGGATCACAGATACGCAGTATTTT
>TRBD1|TRBV29-1|.|TRBJ2-5|15
CSVEVPGQGVETQYF
TGCAGCGTTGAAGTCCCGGGACAGGGCGTGGAGACCCAGTACTTC
>TRBD1|TRBV14|.|TRBJ2-2|16
CASSRTTGGNTGELFF
TGTGCCAGCAGCCGAACGACAGGGGGGAACACCGGGGAGCTGTTTTTT
>.|TRBV19|.|TRBJ1-5|19
CASSPPAGRVDYSNQPQHF
TGTGCCAGTAGCCCCCCAGCAGGGAGGGTGGATTATAGCAATCAGCCCCAGCATTTT
>TRBD1|TRBV6-2/TRBV6-3|.|TRBJ2-3|16
CASSYSTGDGTDTQYF
TGTGCCAGCAGTTACTCGACAGGGGACGGCACAGATACGCAGTATTTT
>.|TRBV2|.|TRBJ1-1|14
CASSASRGNTEAFF
TGTGCCAGCAGTGCGAGCAGGGGCAACACTGAAGCTTTCTTT